These 10 T cell receptor beta chains were sequenced from one sample in a study of blood T cells in healthy people across ages. The authors ran a second PCR of about 6 to 11 cycles using a sample-barcoded 5' primer and a J-beta primer mix. MiXCR, run by TCRdb on the 5' RACE reads, gives a single entry per CDR3 protein. The table has about 640,000 distinct CDR3 sequences, approximately 30% seen once. Input material: blood. The receptors were sampled from a woman aged 80 or older in good health.

Concerning this clonotype itself: Given a much more abundant clone one base away, this may be a read error. The rearrangement joins TRBV20-1 to TRBJ2-3, with 8 bases lining up with TRBD2. V lost 8 bases and J lost 5; bases outside the gene matches: 12. The length of the CDR3 is 14 residues. Looked up from germline, CDR1 is DFQATT and CDR2 is SNEGSKA (reference sequence). The CDR3 protein is CSWGASGGGDTQYF. The CDR3 DNA reads TGCAGTTGGGGGGCCAGCGGGGGAGGAGATACGCAGTATTTT.

This clonotype was seen repeatedly, ten times or more. V usage is TRBV5-1 and J usage is TRBJ2-7, with a possible D match to TRBD1 (6 bases). Trimming cost V 6 bases and J 0 bases, with 13 bases left between them. Germline lookup yields CDR1 SGHRS and CDR2 YFSETQ. The CDR3 has 14 amino acids. The CDR3 sequence is CASKGLGGSYEQYF. The CDR3 region has the DNA TGCGCCAGCAAAGGGCTAGGGGGCTCCTACGAGCAGTACTTC. The full variable domain, in which reference TRBV5-1 and TRBJ2-7 provide the parts outside the CDR3, is KAGVTQTPRYLIKTRGQQVTLSCSPISGHRSVSWYQQTPGQGLQFLFEYFSETQRNKGNFPGRFSGRQFSNSRSEMNVSTLELGDSALYLCASKGLGGSYEQYFGPGTRLTVT.

This clonotype was picked up a small number of times. J is TRBJ2-7 and V is TRBV28; D might be TRBD2 (7 bases). The CDR3 extends over 17 amino acids. The V and J ends lost 5 bases and 7 bases respectively, with 27 bases between them. CDR1 and CDR2 (germline): MDHEN, SYDVKM. CDR3 sequence reads: CASSVGGLGQYRKEQYF. The DNA of the CDR3 is TGTGCCAGCAGTGTGGGGGGGCTCGGGCAGTATCGTAAGGAGCAGTACTTC. Together with reference TRBV28 and TRBJ2-7, the CDR3 gives the full variable domain: DVKVTQSSRYLVKRTGEKVFLECVQDMDHENMFWYRQDPGLGLRLIYFSYDVKMKEKGDIPEGYSVSREKKERFSLILESASTNQTSMYLCASSVGGLGQYRKEQYFGPGTRLTVT.

This rearrangement joins TRBV18 to TRBJ2-7, with D maybe TRBD1 (8 bases). The J call may be wrong; the DNA end is better matched by TRBJ2-5. This CDR3 contains 17 residues. CDR1 is KGHSH and CDR2 is LQKENI in the germline V gene. CDR3 sequence: CASSKMGSGTGEKTQYF. In nucleotides, the CDR3 is TGTGCCAGCTCAAAAATGGGAAGCGGGACAGGTGAAAAGACCCAGTACTTC.

At least ten counts were recorded for this clonotype. The chain has TRBV20-1 and TRBJ2-7, with D tentatively TRBD2 (6 bases). The CDR3 has 14 residues. Germline lookup yields CDR1 DFQATT and CDR2 SNEGSKA (reference sequence). Deletions cut 1 base from V and 2 bases from J, with 12 bases between. In DNA form, the CDR3 reads TGCAGTGCTAGAGGGTGGGGGGAACCCTACGAGCAGTACTTC. It codes for CSARGWGEPYEQYF.

The sample holds a few counts of this clonotype. V gene TRBV29-1 combines with J gene TRBJ2-1; tentatively, D is TRBD1 (8 bases). Trimming took 6 bases from V and 6 from J, leaving 21 bases between them. The CDR3 totals 15 residues. Germline-derived CDR1 and CDR2 are SQVTM and ANQGSEA. The CDR3 coding sequence is TGCAGCGTCAGCGGGAAGCAGGGGGCCAGCAATGAGCAGTTCTTC. This sequence encodes CSVSGKQGASNEQFF.

This clonotype was seen at least ten times. A much bigger clone sits one base away, suggesting this may be a read error. The rearrangement joins TRBV10-3 to TRBJ2-7, with D perhaps TRBD1 (6 bases). Per germline, CDR1 ENHRY and CDR2 SYGVKD. The CDR3 is made up of 14 amino acids. The DNA of the CDR3 is TGTGCCATCAGGGAGTCCGGGACAAGCTACGAGCAGTACTTC. This gives the protein CAIRESGTSYEQYF.

This clonotype was seen repeatedly, ten times or more. V gene TRBV6-1 combines with J gene TRBJ2-1; 7 positions match TRBD2. The CDR3 is made up of 19 amino acids. Losses at the gene ends were 4 bases for V and 0 bases for J; bases not matched to a gene: 15. Germline V gene sequence: CDR1 MNHNS, CDR2 SASEGT. CDR3 nucleotides: TGTGCCAGCAGTGGGAATCAAGCGGGGCGTTTGAGCTCCTACAATGAGCAGTTCTTC. This translates into CASSGNQAGRLSSYNEQFF.

The table lists this clonotype with a count of one. The V and J genes are TRBV20-1 and TRBJ2-5, with TRBD2 matching 12 bases. V shed 3 bases and J 1 base; nucleotides not matched to a gene: 6. This CDR3 is 16 amino acids long. Germline values: CDR1 DFQATT, CDR2 SNEGSKA (reference sequence). CDR3 sequence: CSASRPSGGAQETQYF. Written as DNA, the CDR3 is TGCAGTGCTAGCCGACCTAGCGGGGGGGCCCAAGAGACCCAGTACTTC.

The chain employs TRBV13 and TRBJ2-1, with 7 bases matching TRBD2. With 8 bases clipped from V and 6 bases from J, the junction kept 10 bases outside the gene matches. Germline values: CDR1 PRHDT, CDR2 FYEKMQ (reference sequence). CDR3 length equals 14 residues. The CDR3 nucleotides read TGTGCCAGCGAGGGACCTACGGGGGGCAATGAGCAGTTCTTC. This codes for CASEGPTGGNEQFF.